The T cell receptor (beta chain) under discussion was sequenced for a study of T cell responses to AZD1222 COVID-19 vaccine. Measured with immunoSEQ multiplex PCR; TCRdb has only the in-frame clones, and not every one. The sample lists under 200,000 clones, around 94% occurring once. This CDR3 has 15 residues. Deletions cut 0 bases from V and 5 bases from J, with 11 bases between. Germline CDR1 MGHRA, CDR2 YSYEKL. The TCR originated in an adult in good health. Source: peripheral blood, taken on day 0 of AZD1222 vaccination. The J gene is TRBJ1-5, the V gene TRBV4-1; D call uncertain. CDR3 residues: CASSQDPSTDQPQHF. The CDR3 DNA reads TGCGCCAGCAGCCAAGATCCTTCCACCGATCAGCCCCAGCATTTT.